The subject of this entry is one T cell receptor (beta chain). Its antigen is not identified. The CDR3 covers 15 residues. Trimming took 4 bases from V and 6 from J, leaving 17 bases between them. Germline CDR1 and CDR2: SGHTA and FQGNSA. The sample originates from a study of identical twins. Template switching (which added a universal primer site) was used, and cDNA carried unique molecular identifiers. TCRdb ran MiXCR on the 5' RACE reads and lists one entry per CDR3 protein. Altogether about 660,000 distinct CDR3 sequences are present, about 9.4% being singletons, with the ten largest covering 0.85% to 1%. Overall study results and limits: Model-predicted out-of-frame TCR alpha sharing fell below observed values in monozygotic twins. Abundant beta clonotypes from cord blood had fewer insertions, unlike memory repertoires, which showed none. Partial confounding of zero-insertion analyses by invariant MAIT and iNKT cells was possible.

These data are also associated with another study on yellow fever vaccine responses in identical twins.

The sample taken for sequencing was PBMCs. The clonotype was recovered from a woman aged 18-29 years in good health. The rearrangement links TRBV7-2 to TRBJ2-3; D is uncertain. CDR3 region: CASSSSRWEVDTQYF. The CDR3 coding sequence is TGTGCCAGCAGCTCCTCGCGGTGGGAAGTGGATACGCAGTATTTT.